This T cell receptor beta chain was obtained from a study of T-cell memory formation after mild COVID-19. On the study more broadly: Largely, TCR clusters stayed within a single donor. Study-wide results and limits: Pre-infection memory contained some responding clones, which suggested that cross-reactive memory had joined. For contracting clones, CD4+ ones sat mainly in CM and EM, CD8+ in EMRA.

On this clonotype: No antigen is known for it.

Using constant-segment primers, 5'RACE produced TCR alpha and TCR beta cDNA libraries carrying sample barcodes and UMIs. TCRdb redid the calling of the 5' RACE reads with MiXCR, one entry per CDR3 protein. The table lists over 350,000 distinct CDR3 sequences, 20% to 25% of them singletons. This CDR3 contains 16 residues. The V gene lost 0 bases and the J gene lost 7 bases, with 19 bases spanning the gap. The germline V gene has CDR1 SGHRS and CDR2 YFSETQ. Sequenced: PBMCs or a T cell subset sorted from them (not recorded which). The chain joins TRBV5-1 to TRBJ2-5, with D possibly being TRBD1 (6 bases). The sequence came from an adult woman who had mild COVID-19 (a few samples of this study predate the infection). Cell type and time point are not known. CDR3 sequence reads: CASSLVSGVSLGTQYF. DNA of the CDR3: TGCGCCAGCAGCTTGGTCTCAGGGGTTTCCCTGGGGACCCAGTACTTC.